This TCR beta chain came from a study of glioma-infiltrating T cells after dendritic cell vaccination. Study-wide context: Monocyte-derived dendritic cells, cultured 6 to 8 days with IL-4 and GM-CSF, were pulsed with autologous tumor lysate.

This CDR3 spans 15 amino acids. The V gene end was trimmed by 3 bases and the J gene end by 1 base; junction bases not matched to a gene: 5. Germline V CDR1 and CDR2: SGDLS, YYNGEE. The time point here: after dendritic cell vaccination, including at tumor progression/relapse. Produced via immunoSEQ multiplex PCR; TCRdb's table is partial and in-frame only. Altogether 65,000 to 80,000 clones are present, around 87% being singletons, with the ten largest covering 2% to 2.5%. Sequencing used blood, obtained after dendritic cell vaccination. The origin of this receptor is a human donor with glioblastoma. The chain links TRBV9 to TRBJ2-3; the match to TRBD1 covers 7 bases. CDR3 sequence (DNA): TGTGCCAGCAGCGCGGACAGGTTGGGCACAGATACGCAGTATTTT. Residues: CASSADRLGTDTQYF.